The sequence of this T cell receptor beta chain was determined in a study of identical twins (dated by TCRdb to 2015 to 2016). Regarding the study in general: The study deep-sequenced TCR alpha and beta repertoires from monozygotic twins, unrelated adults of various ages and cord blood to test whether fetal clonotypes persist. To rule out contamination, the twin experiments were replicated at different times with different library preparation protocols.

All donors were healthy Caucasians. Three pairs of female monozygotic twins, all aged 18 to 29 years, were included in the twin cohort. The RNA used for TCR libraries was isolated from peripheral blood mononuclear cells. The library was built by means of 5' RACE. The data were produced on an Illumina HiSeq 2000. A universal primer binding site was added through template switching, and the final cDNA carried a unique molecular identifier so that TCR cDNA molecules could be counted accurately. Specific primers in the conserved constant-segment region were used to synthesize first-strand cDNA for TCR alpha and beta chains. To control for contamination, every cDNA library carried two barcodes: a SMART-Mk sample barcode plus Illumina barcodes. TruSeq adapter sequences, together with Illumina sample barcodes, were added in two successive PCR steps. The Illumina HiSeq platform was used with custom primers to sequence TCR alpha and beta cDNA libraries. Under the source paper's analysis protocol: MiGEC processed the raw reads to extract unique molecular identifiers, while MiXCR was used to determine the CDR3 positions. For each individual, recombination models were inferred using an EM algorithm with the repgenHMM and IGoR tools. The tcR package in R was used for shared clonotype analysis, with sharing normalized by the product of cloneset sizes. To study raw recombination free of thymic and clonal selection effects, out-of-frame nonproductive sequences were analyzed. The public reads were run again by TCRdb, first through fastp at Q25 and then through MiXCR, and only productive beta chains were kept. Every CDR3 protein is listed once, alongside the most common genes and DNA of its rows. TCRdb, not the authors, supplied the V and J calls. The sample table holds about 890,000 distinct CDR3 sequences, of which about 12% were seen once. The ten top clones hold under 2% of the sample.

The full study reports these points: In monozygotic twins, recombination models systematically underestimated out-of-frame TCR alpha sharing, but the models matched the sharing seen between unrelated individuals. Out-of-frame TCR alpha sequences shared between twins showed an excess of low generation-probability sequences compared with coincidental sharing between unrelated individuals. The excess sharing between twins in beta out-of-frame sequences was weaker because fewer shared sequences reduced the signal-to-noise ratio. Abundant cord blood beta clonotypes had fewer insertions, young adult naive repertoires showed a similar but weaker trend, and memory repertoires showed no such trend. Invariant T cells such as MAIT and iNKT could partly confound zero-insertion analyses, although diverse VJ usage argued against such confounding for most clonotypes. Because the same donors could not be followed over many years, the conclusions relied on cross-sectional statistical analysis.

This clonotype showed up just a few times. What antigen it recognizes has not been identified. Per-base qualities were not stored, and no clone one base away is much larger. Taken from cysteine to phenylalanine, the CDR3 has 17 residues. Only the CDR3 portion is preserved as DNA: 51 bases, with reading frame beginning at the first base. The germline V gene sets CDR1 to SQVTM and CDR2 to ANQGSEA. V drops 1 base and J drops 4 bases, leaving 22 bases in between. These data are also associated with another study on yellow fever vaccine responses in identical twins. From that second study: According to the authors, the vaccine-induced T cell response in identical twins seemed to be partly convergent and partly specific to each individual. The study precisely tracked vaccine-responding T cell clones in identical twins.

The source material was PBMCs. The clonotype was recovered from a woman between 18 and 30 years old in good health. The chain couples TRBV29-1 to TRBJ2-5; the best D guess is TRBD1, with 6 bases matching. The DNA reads TGCAGCGTTGAAGTAACAGGGAAGGCCCGCAAGGGAGAGACCCAGTACTTC. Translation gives CSVEVTGKARKGETQYF.